This T cell receptor (beta chain) was sequenced in a study of blood T cell repertoires in COVID-19. Study-level background: Nucleic acid was either cDNA or gDNA, and it came from T cells, B-cell-depleted T cells, or PBMCs.

The protocol was immunoSEQ multiplex PCR, while the TCRdb copy is restricted to in-frame clones and leaves out a portion. The sample has over 250,000 clones; 75% to 90% are singletons. Looked up from germline, CDR1 is GTSNPN and CDR2 is SVGIG (reference sequence). V shed 5 bases and J 6 bases; nucleotides not matched to a gene: 7. The CDR3 is 13 amino acids. The sequenced material came from peripheral blood. This TCR was recovered from a man aged 50-59 years with acute or convalescent COVID-19. The gene calls are TRBV30 and TRBJ1-5; 7 bases agree with TRBD1. CDR3 residues: CAWGSTGFQPQHF. The DNA of the CDR3 is TGTGCCTGGGGATCGACAGGGTTTCAGCCCCAGCATTTT. Full variable domain (missing parts from reference TRBV30 and TRBJ1-5): SQTIHQWPATLVQPVGSPLSLECTVEGTSNPNLYWYRQAAGRGLQLLFYSVGIGQISSEVPQNLSASRPQDRQFILSSKKLLLSDSGFYLCAWGSTGFQPQHFGDGTRLSIL.